The 25 T cell receptor beta chains in this list originate from one sample, sequenced in a study of T-cell reconstitution after alpha-beta-depleted transplantation in children (dated by TCRdb to the mid-2010s). Library creation used PCR. For sequencing, an Illumina HiSeq 2500 was employed. TCR libraries were prepared with molecular barcoding, using unique molecular identifiers to normalize TCRbeta repertoire quantification. TCRdb reran the public reads through fastp at Q25 and MiXCR, keeping productive beta chains. Merged by CDR3 protein, the rows form single entries marked with the most common genes and DNA. The sample contains a few hundred thousand distinct CDR3 sequences, 13% of them found a single time. The top ten constitute over 2% of the sample. The sample's treatment or condition label, decoded: allogeneic hematopoietic cell transplantation with graft depleted of TCRalphabeta T cells and CD19 B cells.

Sequencing used PBMCs, mostly from graft donor cells, obtained 360 days after TCRalphabeta/CD19-depleted stem cell transplant. The receptors derive from a male patient between 5 and 17 years old who had a stem cell transplant for acute myeloid leukemia, so the T cells may come from the graft donor.

This clonotype showed up just a few times. The rearrangement links TRBV24-1 to TRBJ2-2; TRBD1 aligns across 10 bases. This CDR3 contains 17 residues. V lost 4 bases and J lost 1; bases outside the gene matches: 5. Germline V gives CDR1 KGHDR, CDR2 SFDVKD. The CDR3 sequence is CATSDLWDRGNTGELFF. CDR3 nucleotides: TGTGCCACCAGTGACCTGTGGGACAGGGGGAACACCGGGGAGCTGTTTTTT.

The chain employs TRBV18 and TRBJ2-5; 12 bases line up with TRBD1. Trimming at V came to 8 bases and at J to 3 bases, leaving 10 bases not matched to a gene. CDR3 size: 16 residues. Germline CDR1 KGHSH, CDR2 LQKENI. CDR3 loop: CASLPRDRGREETQYF. In DNA, the CDR3 is TGTGCCAGCCTTCCCCGGGACAGGGGGCGAGAAGAGACCCAGTACTTC.

This chain connects TRBV28 to TRBJ1-4; D might be TRBD1 (5 bases). The CDR3 runs 16 residues. Germline-derived CDR1 and CDR2 are MDHEN and SYDVKM. V was clipped by 2 bases and J by 6 bases, with 16 bases between them. CDR3 bases: TGTGCCAGCAGTTTACCCGGGGCCGCTGGTTATGAAAAACTGTTTTTT. Its protein product is CASSLPGAAGYEKLFF.

Comment on this clonotype: Mismatch with germline at one junction end may stem from a read error. The J gene is TRBJ1-5, the V gene TRBV28, with TRBD1 as a possible D gene (6 bases). The CDR3 consists of 17 residues. Germline V lookup: CDR1 MDHEN, CDR2 SYDVKM. The CDR3 DNA reads TGTGCCATCAGTTCTCAACGGGACATTCGGAGCAATCAGCCCCAGCATTTT. Translated, it gives CAISSQRDIRSNQPQHF.

This sequence joins TRBV6-5 and TRBJ2-4; 11 nucleotides align to TRBD2. The V gene end was trimmed by 2 bases and the J gene end by 4 bases; junction bases not matched to a gene: 7. The germline V gene encodes CDR1 MNHEY and CDR2 SVGAGI. This CDR3 spans 17 amino acids. The CDR3 nucleotides read TGTGCCAGCAGTTACAACGTCGCTAGCGGGAGGAAAAACATTCAGTACTTC. Translated: CASSYNVASGRKNIQYF.

The chain has TRBV18 and TRBJ2-5, with 7 nucleotides matching TRBD1. Germline-derived CDR1 and CDR2 are KGHSH and LQKENI. This CDR3 spans 15 amino acids. V lost 3 bases to trimming and J lost 2 bases; unmatched junction nucleotides: 6. CDR3 nucleotides: TGTGCCAGCTCACCGGCCCGGACAGGACAAGAGACCCAGTACTTC. Translating gives CASSPARTGQETQYF.

This clonotype was counted many times. This chain uses TRBV11-1 with TRBJ1-1; D is ambiguous. CDR1 is SGHAT and CDR2 is FQDESV in the germline V gene (reference sequence). The CDR3 covers 21 residues. V was cut by 0 bases and J by 0 bases, with 26 bases left in between. The CDR3 nucleotides read TGTGCCAGCAGCTTAGCGAGGATGGGGAGCTGGGCTCCAAACATGAACACTGAAGCTTTCTTT. Translation gives CASSLARMGSWAPNMNTEAFF.

This clonotype was detected ten times or more. V is TRBV4-3 and J is TRBJ2-5; the match to TRBD1 covers 8 bases. The CDR3 length is 18 residues. Germline V gene lookup returns CDR1 LGHNA and CDR2 YSLEER. J lost 2 bases, V lost 0 bases, and 11 bases had no gene match. In DNA, the CDR3 is TGCGCCAGCAGCCAAGAAAAGTTTGGACAGGGCTTGCAAGAGACCCAGTACTTC. This sequence encodes CASSQEKFGQGLQETQYF.

The chain combines TRBV5-1 with TRBJ2-1; 9 bases match TRBD2. The CDR3 consists of 16 residues. V was clipped by 4 bases and J by 10 bases; unmatched bases: 15. The germline V gene encodes CDR1 SGHRS and CDR2 YFSETQ. The CDR3 bases are TGCGCCAGCAGCGAAATTATAGCGGGAGCGGGCGGGGAGCAGTTCTTC. It specifies CASSEIIAGAGGEQFF.

This clonotype appeared a few times. The gene calls are TRBV28 and TRBJ1-1; 8 bases agree with TRBD1. With 4 bases clipped from V and 1 base from J, the junction kept 5 bases outside the gene matches. The V gene's germline CDR1 is MDHEN and CDR2 SYDVKM. The CDR3 runs 15 residues. CDR3 amino acids: CASSYYGTGNTEAFF. The CDR3 nucleotides are TGTGCCAGCAGTTACTACGGGACAGGGAACACTGAAGCTTTCTTT.

J is TRBJ1-4 and V is TRBV7-9; D uncertain. Trimming cost V 4 bases and J 8 bases, with 5 bases left between them. This CDR3 is built from 11 residues. Germline assignment: CDR1 SEHNR and CDR2 FQNEAQ (reference sequence). The CDR3 nucleotides are TGTGCCAGCAGCTCACGGGAAAAACTGTTTTTT. Its protein product is CASSSREKLFF.

This clonotype was observed a handful of times. The chain recombines TRBV12-3 or TRBV12-4 with TRBJ2-7; possibly TRBD1 or TRBD2 for D (5 bases each). V was pared by 3 bases and J by 3 bases, with 12 bases between. The CDR3 totals 14 residues. The CDR3 is CASSFEGISYEQYF. CDR3 DNA sequence: TGTGCCAGCAGTTTTGAGGGGATCAGCTACGAGCAGTACTTC.

This clonotype was seen only a few times. The V call is TRBV20-1, the J call TRBJ2-7; 7 nucleotides line up with TRBD1. This CDR3 has 14 amino acids. V was pared by 3 bases and J by 1 base, with 6 bases of the junction left unmatched. Germline V CDR1 and CDR2: DFQATT, SNEGSKA (reference sequence). CDR3 nucleotide sequence: TGCAGTGCTAGGTGGACAGGCGATTCCTACGAGCAGTACTTC. Its protein product is CSARWTGDSYEQYF.

The rearrangement uses TRBV27 and TRBJ1-1, with D hard to call. CDR1 is MNHEY and CDR2 is SMNVEV in the germline V gene (reference sequence). The CDR3 consists of 13 residues. Trimming stripped 7 bases from V and 0 bases from J, with 9 bases between. CDR3 in amino acids: CASTDSLNTEAFF. CDR3 sequence (DNA): TGTGCCAGCACGGACTCCTTGAACACTGAAGCTTTCTTT.

The gene calls are TRBV4-3 and TRBJ2-1; a weak D match, TRBD1 (5 bases). V lost 0 bases to trimming and J lost 4 bases, with 10 bases between them. The germline CDR1 and CDR2 sequences are LGHNA and YSLEER. The CDR3 has 15 amino acids. As DNA, the CDR3 is TGCGCCAGCAGCCAAGATCGGCAGGGTTACAATGAGCAGTTCTTC. Its protein is CASSQDRQGYNEQFF.

This clonotype appeared a few times. CDR3 sequence (DNA): TGTGCCAGCAGGCCGATCGGGACTAGCGCGAACAATGAGCAGTTCTTC. Protein: CASRPIGTSANNEQFF. The rearrangement joins TRBV7-3 to TRBJ2-1, with 10 nucleotides matching TRBD2. The germline V gene encodes CDR1 SGHTA and CDR2 FQGTGA. The CDR3 runs to 16 residues. Trimming at V came to 6 bases and at J to 5 bases, leaving 10 bases not matched to a gene.

In its sample, this clonotype was seen a few times. The V call is TRBV27, the J call TRBJ2-3, with TRBD2 identical over 10 bases. The CDR3 contains 15 residues. Germline CDR1 is MNHEY and CDR2 is SMNVEV (reference sequence). Trimming at V came to 6 bases and at J to 2 bases, leaving 5 bases not matched to a gene. This chain's CDR3 is CASSRSGRDTDTQYF. The DNA for the CDR3 is TGTGCCAGCAGCCGGAGCGGGAGGGACACAGATACGCAGTATTTT.

CDR3 sequence reads: CSARWRGAGETQYF. In DNA, the CDR3 is TGCAGTGCTCGCTGGCGGGGAGCAGGGGAGACCCAGTACTTC. V is TRBV20-1 and J is TRBJ2-5; perhaps TRBD2 as D (6 bases). V dropped 5 bases and J dropped 5 bases, with 18 bases sitting between them. Germline V gene data show CDR1 as DFQATT and CDR2 as SNEGSKA (reference sequence). This CDR3 spans 14 amino acids.

The genes are TRBV7-3 and TRBJ2-3, with TRBD2 matching over 9 bases. Germline V lookup: CDR1 SGHTA, CDR2 FQGTGA. CDR3 length: 15 residues. The V segment lost 3 bases and the J segment 5 bases; nucleotides outside the gene matches: 6. CDR3 sequence (DNA): TGTGCCAGCAGCTTCCTTAGCGGGAGAAAAGATACGCAGTATTTT. It translates to CASSFLSGRKDTQYF.

The rearrangement uses TRBV7-9 and TRBJ2-7; D possibly uses TRBD1 or TRBD2 (5 bases each). The CDR3 is 16 residues long. Between the trimmed V and J ends, which lost 3 bases and 1 base, there was a span of 16 bases. Germline CDR1 SEHNR, CDR2 FQNEAQ (reference sequence). Written as DNA, the CDR3 is TGTGCCAGCAGCTTCAGACCGGGACCTCTATCCTACGAGCAGTACTTC. Translation gives CASSFRPGPLSYEQYF. The full variable domain, in which reference TRBV7-9 and TRBJ2-7 provide the parts outside the CDR3, is DTGVSQNPRHKITKRGQNVTFRCDPISEHNRLYWYRQTLGQGPEFLTYFQNEAQLEKSRLLSDRFSAERPKGSFSTLEIQRTEQGDSAMYLCASSFRPGPLSYEQYFGPGTRLTVT.

This chain joins TRBV6-5 and TRBJ2-5; 12 positions agree with TRBD2. Losses at the gene ends were 4 bases for V and 4 bases for J; bases not matched to a gene: 7. This CDR3 spans 16 amino acids. Per the germline V gene, CDR1 is MNHEY and CDR2 is SVGAGI. The CDR3 DNA follows: TGTGCCAGCAGTTGGCCGGGACTAGCGGGCGTAGAGACCCAGTACTTC. This translates into CASSWPGLAGVETQYF.

The rearrangement links TRBV28 to TRBJ2-1; 10 bases line up with TRBD2. Germline V CDR1 and CDR2: MDHEN, SYDVKM. V trimming: 5 bases; J trimming: 10 bases; junction bases outside the gene matches: 20. The CDR3 consists of 18 residues. CDR3 nucleotide sequence: TGTGCCAGCAGTGACCTGATGATCGATGGACTAGCGGCGAGGGAGCAGTTCTTC. Protein: CASSDLMIDGLAAREQFF.

This chain joins TRBV21-1 and TRBJ2-1; the tabulated D call, TRBD1, remains unverified against the DNA. TRBV21-1 is a recognized pseudogene. The CDR3 has 20 amino acids. CDR3 sequence reads: CASSKAQVRDRDGWGNEQFF. In nucleotides, the CDR3 is TGTGCCAGCAGCAAAGCGCAAGTCCGGGACAGGGATGGTTGGGGGAATGAGCAGTTCTTC.

DNA of the CDR3: TGCGCCAGCAGCCAACTAACTCCTAGCGGGAGGGCCGCCGGGGAGCTGTTTTTT. It is translated as CASSQLTPSGRAAGELFF. The V gene is TRBV4-3, the J gene TRBJ2-2, with 12 bases lining up with TRBD2. J gave up 6 bases and V 2 bases, and 10 bases lay outside the gene matches. CDR1 is LGHNA and CDR2 is YSLEER in the germline V gene. The CDR3 is made up of 18 amino acids.

This clonotype was counted a few times. The chain links TRBV12-1 to TRBJ2-2; TRBD2, the D gene given by the table, was not confirmed from the DNA. TRBV12-1 is a pseudogene. The CDR3 has 21 amino acids. The CDR3: CASSSQIPGLAGTRGTGELFF. The CDR3 DNA reads as TGTGCCAGCAGCTCTCAAATACCGGGACTAGCAGGAACTCGAGGTACCGGGGAGCTGTTTTTT.